This T cell receptor beta chain came from a study of cytomegalovirus exposure and HLA in healthy donors. The study's findings and limits: TCR beta sequences reportedly predicted most subjects' HLA-A and HLA-B alleles accurately. High sensitivity and specificity were reportedly achieved when the classifier diagnosed cytomegalovirus status.

Amplification used 60 Vbeta primers and 13 Jbeta primers. The method was immunoSEQ multiplex PCR; TCRdb's version includes in-frame clones alone and lacks a portion of them. The sample consists of 200,000 or so clones, 84% of them appearing once. A word on this clone: Its antigen is unidentified.

This TCR was sampled from a boy aged 10-17 years in good health and CMV-seronegative. Input material: PBMCs.

In nucleotides, the CDR3 is TGCGCCAGCAGCCAAGGTCAGCGGAGCTCCTACAATGAGCAGTTCTTC. The encoded protein is CASSQGQRSSYNEQFF. The genes are TRBV4-1 and TRBJ2-1; a weak D match, TRBD2 (5 bases). Per the germline V gene, CDR1 is MGHRA and CDR2 is YSYEKL. The ends were cut back, 1 base at V and 0 bases at J, with 10 bases in the middle. The CDR3 runs to 16 residues.